The 26 T cell receptor beta chains reported below all come from one sample, sequenced in a study of blood T cells in healthy people across ages. A second roughly 6 to 11 cycle PCR used barcoded and J-beta primers. TCRdb passed the 5' RACE reads through MiXCR, listing each CDR3 protein once. The sample records roughly 800,000 distinct CDR3 sequences, roughly 64% being singletons. The sequenced sample consisted of blood. These receptors were obtained from a man aged 25-45 years in good health.

The CDR3 DNA sequence: TGCGCCAGCAGCCAAGGGATGGGGAATTCACCCCTCCACTTT. Translation gives CASSQGMGNSPLHF. This chain joins TRBV4-1 and TRBJ1-6; D not certain. The V end was cut by 1 base, the J end by 7 bases, with 8 bases between. CDR1 and CDR2 (germline): MGHRA, YSYEKL. The CDR3 covers 14 residues.

This clonotype was seen more than once but under ten times. The chain carries TRBV7-2 and TRBJ1-4; 8 bases are shared with TRBD1. The CDR3 covers 15 residues. Losses at the gene ends were 1 base for V and 5 bases for J; bases not matched to a gene: 3. Germline-derived CDR1 and CDR2 are SGHTA and FQGNSA. The CDR3 DNA follows: TGTGCCAGCAGCTTAGGGGACAGGCGGAATGAAAAACTGTTTTTT. As protein: CASSLGDRRNEKLFF.

This clonotype has more than one count but fewer than ten. The chain is built from TRBV6-6 and TRBJ2-7; D ambiguous. In germline, CDR1 is MNHNY, CDR2 SVGAGI (reference sequence). With 8 bases removed from V and 6 bases from J, the gap between germline ends came to 11 bases. This CDR3 comprises 11 residues. The chain's CDR3 is CASSSPIEQYF. The CDR3 DNA follows: TGTGCCAGCTCATCCCCGATCGAGCAGTACTTC.

The gene calls are TRBV20-1 and TRBJ1-4, with no clear D. Trimming shortened V by 4 bases and J by 10 bases, and 19 bases separated the two germline ends. Germline CDR1 and CDR2: DFQATT and SNEGSKA (reference sequence). This CDR3 region has 14 residues. The CDR3 nucleotides read TGCAGTGCTACACCCTCGGGCTCCTTGGGAAAACTGTTTTTT. Translation gives CSATPSGSLGKLFF.

In its sample, this clonotype was seen many times. The chain employs TRBV7-2 and TRBJ2-1; 10 bases agree with TRBD1. V lost 5 bases to trimming and J lost 5 bases; unmatched junction nucleotides: 6. The germline V gene has CDR1 SGHTA and CDR2 FQGNSA. This CDR3 spans 15 amino acids. The CDR3 spells CASSPRTGGNNEQFF. CDR3 DNA sequence: TGTGCCAGCAGCCCCCGGACAGGGGGAAACAATGAGCAGTTCTTC.

V usage is TRBV9 and J usage is TRBJ2-6; no clear D. Germline V gene lookup returns CDR1 SGDLS and CDR2 YYNGEE. V gave up 0 bases and J gave up 0 bases, with 7 bases separating them. CDR3 length: 16 residues. This CDR3 reads CASSVAGLSGANVLTF. The CDR3 nucleotides read TGTGCCAGCAGCGTAGCCGGCCTCTCTGGGGCCAACGTCCTGACTTTC.

The gene calls are TRBV10-2 and TRBJ2-7; no firm D call. Germline V gene data show CDR1 as WSHSY and CDR2 as SAAADI. The CDR3 has 13 amino acids. Trimming stripped 2 bases from V and 2 bases from J, with 7 bases between. CDR3 loop: CASSEDGPYEQYF. Here the CDR3 DNA reads TGCGCCAGCAGTGAGGACGGTCCCTACGAGCAGTACTTC.

The CDR3 loop is CASSHLPDPALGNTQYF. DNA of the CDR3: TGTGCCAGCAGCCATCTCCCTGACCCAGCCTTGGGGAATACGCAGTATTTT. The chain couples TRBV7-2 to TRBJ2-3; D unclear. The V gene's germline CDR1 is SGHTA and CDR2 FQGNSA. V lost 5 bases and J lost 7, with 25 bases in between. This CDR3 has 17 residues.

DNA of the CDR3: TGTGCCAGCAGTTTACAGGCCTTATTGGAGCAGTACTTC. Translated: CASSLQALLEQYF. The V and J genes are TRBV12-3 or TRBV12-4 and TRBJ2-7; D unclear. Trimming took 2 bases from V and 7 from J, leaving 12 bases between them. The CDR3 has 13 residues.

The genes are TRBV6-1 and TRBJ2-3, with TRBD2 matching 10 bases. This CDR3 region has 17 residues. Per germline, CDR1 MNHNS and CDR2 SASEGT. Trimming removed 0 bases from V and 3 bases from J; junction bases left unmatched: 6. Here the CDR3 reads CASSEAVASGGTDTQYF. The CDR3 DNA sequence: TGTGCCAGCAGTGAAGCGGTGGCTAGCGGGGGTACAGATACGCAGTATTTT.

This chain links TRBV6-2 or TRBV6-3 with TRBJ2-5, with TRBD2 matching over 7 bases. Germline CDR1 is MNHEY and CDR2 is SVGEGT. The CDR3 covers 17 residues. V shed 0 bases, J shed 0 bases, and the junction held 7 bases outside the gene matches. The CDR3 DNA follows: TGTGCCAGCAGTTACTCCTCCGGGACTATGTACCAAGAGACCCAGTACTTC. It specifies CASSYSSGTMYQETQYF.

In this sample, this clonotype turned up a few times. This chain uses TRBV28 with TRBJ1-2; no clear D. Germline V gives CDR1 MDHEN, CDR2 SYDVKM. There are 12 residues in the CDR3. V lost 6 bases and J 7 bases, leaving 12 bases between the germline ends. Here the CDR3 DNA reads TGTGCCAGCAGCGACCTGCTCCTTGGCTACACCTTC. Amino acids: CASSDLLLGYTF.

V usage is TRBV7-9 and J usage is TRBJ1-2; maybe TRBD1 (6 bases). This CDR3 comprises 14 residues. The germline CDR1 and CDR2 sequences are SEHNR and FQNEAQ (reference sequence). The V and J ends lost 4 bases and 3 bases respectively, with 12 bases between them. DNA for the CDR3: TGTGCCAGCAGCTCACAGGGAATTCACTATGGCTACACCTTC. This encodes CASSSQGIHYGYTF.

The chain uses TRBV9 and TRBJ2-1; D is perhaps TRBD2 (5 bases). Germline V CDR1 and CDR2: SGDLS, YYNGEE. The ends were cut back, 1 base at V and 9 bases at J, with 17 bases in the middle. This CDR3 spans 15 amino acids. For the CDR3, the DNA is TGTGCCAGCAGCGTATGGGCCCCCCCCGGAGGTGAGCAGTTCTTC. Translated, it gives CASSVWAPPGGEQFF.

This chain links TRBV29-1 with TRBJ1-1; D uncertain. Germline V gene data show CDR1 as SQVTM and CDR2 as ANQGSEA. The CDR3 has 12 residues. V lost 4 bases and J lost 7, with 13 bases in between. CDR3 residues: CSVVPSKIEAFF. The CDR3 DNA reads as TGCAGCGTTGTCCCCTCTAAGATTGAAGCTTTCTTT.

The rearrangement uses TRBV4-2 and TRBJ2-3; D remains unclear. Trimming pared 1 base from V and 2 bases from J, leaving 7 bases between. This CDR3 contains 14 residues. Per germline, CDR1 LGHNA and CDR2 YNFKEQ. The CDR3 DNA reads as TGTGCCAGCAGCCAAGCCCCGACCACAGATACGCAGTATTTT. Its translation: CASSQAPTTDTQYF.

The chain carries TRBV9 and TRBJ2-7; possible D gene TRBD1, 5 bases. The CDR3 has 14 residues. Germline V gene data show CDR1 as SGDLS and CDR2 as YYNGEE. V dropped 4 bases and J dropped 2 bases, with 13 bases sitting between them. CDR3 amino acids: CASSHEDNPYEQYF. The CDR3 region has the DNA TGTGCCAGCAGCCACGAGGACAACCCCTACGAGCAGTACTTC.

This chain joins TRBV7-9 and TRBJ1-2, with 7 bases matching TRBD1. Germline values: CDR1 SEHNR, CDR2 FQNEAQ (reference sequence). This CDR3 has 14 residues. V was clipped by 5 bases and J by 5 bases; unmatched bases: 8. CDR3 DNA: TGTGCCAGCAGCGGGGAGACAGGGCGTTATGGCTACACCTTC. As protein: CASSGETGRYGYTF.

The V gene is TRBV7-9, the J gene TRBJ2-3; TRBD2 agrees at 10 bases. J gave up 3 bases and V 10 bases, and 7 bases lay outside the gene matches. CDR3 length: 14 residues. Germline CDR1 is SEHNR and CDR2 is FQNEAQ (reference sequence). The CDR3 loop reads CATTSSGSTDTQYF. CDR3 nucleotide sequence: TGTGCCACCACCTCTAGCGGGAGTACAGATACGCAGTATTTT.

The chain carries TRBV20-1 and TRBJ2-5, with 9 bases fitting TRBD2. The CDR3 is made up of 14 amino acids. From germline, CDR1 is DFQATT and CDR2 SNEGSKA (reference sequence). The CDR3 DNA reads as TGCAGCAAAGGGAGTAGCGGGGGCCAAGAGACCCAGTACTTC. It translates to CSKGSSGGQETQYF.

This clonotype showed up just a few times. The gene calls are TRBV5-6 and TRBJ2-4; no reliable D call. Germline CDR1 reads SGHDT; CDR2 reads YYEEEE. V shed 1 base and J shed 0 bases, with 5 bases lying between them. This CDR3 has 14 amino acids. The CDR3 loop is CASSLLLAKNIQYF. The CDR3 bases are TGTGCCAGCAGCTTGTTATTAGCCAAAAACATTCAGTACTTC.

This chain connects TRBV20-1 to TRBJ2-3; possibly TRBD1 for D (5 bases). CDR1 and CDR2 from the germline V gene are DFQATT and SNEGSKA (reference sequence). CDR3 length: 14 residues. Trimming cost V 1 base and J 5 bases, with 13 bases left between them. The CDR3 coding sequence is TGCAGTGCTAGAGGGGGCGACGGCGGAGATACGCAGTATTTT. Its translation: CSARGGDGGDTQYF.

The V and J genes are TRBV28 and TRBJ2-7; D is possibly TRBD1 (6 bases). The ends were cut back, 2 bases at V and 3 bases at J, with 11 bases in the middle. The CDR3 length is 14 residues. CDR1 is MDHEN and CDR2 is SYDVKM in the germline V gene. DNA for the CDR3: TGTGCCAGCAGTTTAGTGTGGGGGCTCTACGAGCAGTACTTC. This sequence encodes CASSLVWGLYEQYF.

This clonotype was detected a few times. The genes are TRBV5-1 and TRBJ1-2; 7 bases are a match to TRBD1. V dropped 4 bases and J dropped 4; count of bases not matched to a gene: 7. Germline CDR1 and CDR2: SGHRS and YFSETQ. This CDR3 is built from 14 residues. The CDR3 loop is CASSGLGQLYGYTF. The CDR3 DNA reads TGCGCCAGCAGCGGGCTGGGACAGCTCTATGGCTACACCTTC.

This clonotype has a count of ten or more. V gene TRBV4-3 combines with J gene TRBJ1-2; TRBD1 might be the D (6 bases). The CDR3 is made up of 15 amino acids. The germline V and J ends were trimmed by 2 bases and 3 bases, with 13 bases remaining between them. Looked up from germline, CDR1 is LGHNA and CDR2 is YSLEER. This CDR3 is CASSQNQGSYYGYTF. DNA for the CDR3: TGCGCCAGCAGCCAAAACCAGGGGTCTTACTATGGCTACACCTTC.

The chain is built from TRBV5-1 and TRBJ2-3; no clear D. CDR1 and CDR2 from the germline V gene are SGHRS and YFSETQ. The CDR3 consists of 15 residues. The V gene lost 2 bases and the J gene lost 1 base, with 11 bases spanning the gap. CDR3 amino acids: CASSLLGAGTDTQYF. The DNA for the CDR3 is TGCGCCAGCAGCTTATTAGGTGCTGGCACAGATACGCAGTATTTT.